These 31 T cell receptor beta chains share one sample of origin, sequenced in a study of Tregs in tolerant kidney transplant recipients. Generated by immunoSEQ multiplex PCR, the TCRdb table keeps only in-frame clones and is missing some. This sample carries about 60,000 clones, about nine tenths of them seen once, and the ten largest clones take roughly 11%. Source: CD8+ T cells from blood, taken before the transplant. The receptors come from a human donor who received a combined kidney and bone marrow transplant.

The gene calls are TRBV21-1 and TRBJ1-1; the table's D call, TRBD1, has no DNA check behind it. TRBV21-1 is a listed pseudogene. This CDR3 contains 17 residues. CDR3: CASSKANRQGQDTEAFF. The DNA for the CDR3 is TGTGCCAGCAGCAAAGCTAATCGACAGGGACAGGACACTGAAGCTTTCTTT.

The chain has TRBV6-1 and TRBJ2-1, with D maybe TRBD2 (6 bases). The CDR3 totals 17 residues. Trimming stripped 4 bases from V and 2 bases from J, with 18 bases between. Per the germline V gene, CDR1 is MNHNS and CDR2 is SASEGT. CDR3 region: CASSATFTGTAYNEQFF. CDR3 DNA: TGTGCCAGCAGTGCCACCTTTACCGGGACTGCCTACAATGAGCAGTTCTTC.

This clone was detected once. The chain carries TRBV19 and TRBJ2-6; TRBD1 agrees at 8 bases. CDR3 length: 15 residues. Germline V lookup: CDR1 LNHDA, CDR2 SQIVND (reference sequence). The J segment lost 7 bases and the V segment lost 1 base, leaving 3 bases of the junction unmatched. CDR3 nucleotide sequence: TGTGCCAGTAGTATAGGACAGGGGTTAGCCAACGTCCTGACTTTC. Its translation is CASSIGQGLANVLTF.

CDR3 sequence: CSVEEYSEAFF. CDR3 coding DNA: TGCAGCGTTGAAGAGTACAGTGAAGCTTTCTTT. This chain uses TRBV29-1 with TRBJ1-1, with D unresolved. Germline CDR1 is SQVTM and CDR2 is ANQGSEA. The CDR3 is 11 amino acids. The V end lost 0 bases, the J end lost 7 bases, and 6 bases lay between the germline ends.

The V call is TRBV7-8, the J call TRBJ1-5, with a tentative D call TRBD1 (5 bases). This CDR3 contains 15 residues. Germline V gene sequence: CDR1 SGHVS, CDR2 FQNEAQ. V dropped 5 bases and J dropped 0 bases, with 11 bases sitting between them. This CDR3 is CASSPQGYSNQPQHF. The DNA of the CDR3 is TGTGCCAGCAGCCCGCAGGGCTATAGCAATCAGCCCCAGCATTTT.

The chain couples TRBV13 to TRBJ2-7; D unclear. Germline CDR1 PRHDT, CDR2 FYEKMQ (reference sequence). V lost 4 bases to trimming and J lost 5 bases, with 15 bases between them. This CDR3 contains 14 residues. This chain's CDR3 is CASSSPGQVDEQYF. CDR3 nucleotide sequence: TGTGCCAGCAGCTCCCCTGGCCAGGTAGACGAGCAGTACTTC. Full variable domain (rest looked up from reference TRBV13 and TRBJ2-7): AAGVIQSPRHLIKEKRETATLKCYPIPRHDTVYWYQQGPGQDPQFLISFYEKMQSDKGSIPDRFSAQQFSDYHSELNMSSLELGDSALYFCASSSPGQVDEQYFGPGTRLTVT.

For the CDR3, the DNA is TGTGCCATCAGTGAGCATCCGGGACTAGCGGGCGCGACCTACGAGCAGTACTTC. Its protein product is CAISEHPGLAGATYEQYF. The chain recombines TRBV10-3 with TRBJ2-7; 12 positions agree with TRBD2. Germline CDR1 is ENHRY and CDR2 is SYGVKD. The length of the CDR3 is 18 residues. Trimming cost V 2 bases and J 2 bases; bases outside gene matches: 10.

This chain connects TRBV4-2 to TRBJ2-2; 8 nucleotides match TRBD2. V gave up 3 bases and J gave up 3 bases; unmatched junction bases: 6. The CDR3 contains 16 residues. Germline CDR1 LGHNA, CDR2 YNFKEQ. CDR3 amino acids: CASSQTGGRDTGELFF. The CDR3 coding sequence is TGTGCCAGCAGCCAGACGGGGGGGCGTGACACCGGGGAGCTGTTTTTT.

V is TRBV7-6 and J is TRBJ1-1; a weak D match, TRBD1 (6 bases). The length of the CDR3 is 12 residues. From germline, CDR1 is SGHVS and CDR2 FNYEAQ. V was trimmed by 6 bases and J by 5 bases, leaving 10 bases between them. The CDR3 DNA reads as TGTGCCAGCAGTTCGGGACATACTGAAGCTTTCTTT. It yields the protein CASSSGHTEAFF.

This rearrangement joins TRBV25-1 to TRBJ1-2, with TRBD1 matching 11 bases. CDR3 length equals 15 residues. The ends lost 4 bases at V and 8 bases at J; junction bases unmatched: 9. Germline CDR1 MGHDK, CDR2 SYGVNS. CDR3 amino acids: CASSGPDRGPWGYTF. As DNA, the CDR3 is TGTGCCAGCAGTGGCCCGGACAGGGGGCCTTGGGGCTACACCTTC.

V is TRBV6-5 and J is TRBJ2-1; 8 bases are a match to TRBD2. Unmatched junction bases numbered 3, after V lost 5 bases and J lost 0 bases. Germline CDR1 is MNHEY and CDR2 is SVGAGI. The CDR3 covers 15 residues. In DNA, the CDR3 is TGTGCCAGCAGTATTAGCGGGACCTCCTACAATGAGCAGTTCTTC. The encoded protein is CASSISGTSYNEQFF.

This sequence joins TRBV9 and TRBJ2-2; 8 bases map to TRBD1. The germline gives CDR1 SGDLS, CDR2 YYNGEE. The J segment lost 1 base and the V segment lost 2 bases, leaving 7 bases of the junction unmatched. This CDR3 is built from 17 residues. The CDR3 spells CASSVPSGTGNTGELFF. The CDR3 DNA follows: TGTGCCAGCAGCGTCCCTTCCGGGACAGGGAACACCGGGGAGCTGTTTTTT.

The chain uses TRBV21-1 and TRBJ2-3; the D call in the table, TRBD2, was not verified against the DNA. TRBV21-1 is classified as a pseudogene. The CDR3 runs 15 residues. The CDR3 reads CASSKRGSGSDTQYF. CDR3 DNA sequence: TGTGCCAGCAGCAAACGGGGGAGTGGGTCAGATACGCAGTATTTT.

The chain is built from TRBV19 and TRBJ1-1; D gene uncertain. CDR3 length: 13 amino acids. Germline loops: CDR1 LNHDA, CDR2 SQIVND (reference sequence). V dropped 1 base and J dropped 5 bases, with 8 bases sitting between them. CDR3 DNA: TGTGCCAGTAGTATAGGGGAGTGGACTGAAGCTTTCTTT. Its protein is CASSIGEWTEAFF.

For the CDR3, the DNA is TGTGCCAGCAGCTTATATACGCAGGGGTCCTACGAGCAGTACTTC. This codes for CASSLYTQGSYEQYF. The genes are TRBV7-2 and TRBJ2-7; tentative D call: TRBD1 (6 bases). The CDR3 is 15 residues long. Looked up from germline, CDR1 is SGHTA and CDR2 is FQGNSA. Trimming stripped 2 bases from V and 1 base from J, with 12 bases between.

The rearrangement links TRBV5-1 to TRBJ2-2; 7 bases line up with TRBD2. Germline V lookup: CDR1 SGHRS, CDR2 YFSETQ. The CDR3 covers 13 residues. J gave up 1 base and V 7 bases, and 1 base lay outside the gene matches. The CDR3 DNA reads TGCGCCAGCCTAGCGGAGAACACCGGGGAGCTGTTTTTT. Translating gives CASLAENTGELFF.

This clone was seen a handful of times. CDR3 DNA sequence: TGTGCCAGCAGCCCGTCTGTTGGGGAGGGCCTAGGCGAGCAGTACTTC. This translates into CASSPSVGEGLGEQYF. The chain recombines TRBV7-6 with TRBJ2-7, with 7 positions matching TRBD2. Unmatched junction bases numbered 16, after V lost 5 bases and J lost 6 bases. This CDR3 contains 16 residues. Per germline, CDR1 SGHVS and CDR2 FNYEAQ. Drawing the rest from reference TRBV7-6 and TRBJ2-7, the complete variable domain is GAGVSQSPRYKVTKRGQDVALRCDPISGHVSLYWYRQALGQGPEFLTYFNYEAQQDKSGLPNDRFSAERPEGSISTLTIQRTEQRDSAMYRCASSPSVGEGLGEQYFGPGTRLTVT.

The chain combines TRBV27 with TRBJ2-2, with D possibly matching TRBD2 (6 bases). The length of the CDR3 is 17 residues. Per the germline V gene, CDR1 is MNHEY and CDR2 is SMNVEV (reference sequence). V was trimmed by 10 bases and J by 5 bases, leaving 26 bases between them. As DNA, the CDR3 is TGTGCCACCAGAGGGTTATCGGGGAGGTTCGGGACCGGGGAGCTGTTTTTT. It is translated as CATRGLSGRFGTGELFF.

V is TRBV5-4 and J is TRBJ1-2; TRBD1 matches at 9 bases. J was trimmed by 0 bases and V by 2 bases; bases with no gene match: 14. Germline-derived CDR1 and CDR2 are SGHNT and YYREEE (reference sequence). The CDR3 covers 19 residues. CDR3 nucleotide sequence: TGTGCCAGCAGCTTTTGTTGTGATACAGGGGGCGAAGCTAACTATGGCTACACCTTC. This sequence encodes CASSFCCDTGGEANYGYTF.

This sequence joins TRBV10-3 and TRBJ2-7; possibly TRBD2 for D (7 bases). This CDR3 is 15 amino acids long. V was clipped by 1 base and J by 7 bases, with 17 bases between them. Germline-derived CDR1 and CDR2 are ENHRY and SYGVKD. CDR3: CAISELSGGAEEQYF. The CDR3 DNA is TGTGCCATCAGTGAGTTGTCGGGGGGCGCGGAAGAGCAGTACTTC.

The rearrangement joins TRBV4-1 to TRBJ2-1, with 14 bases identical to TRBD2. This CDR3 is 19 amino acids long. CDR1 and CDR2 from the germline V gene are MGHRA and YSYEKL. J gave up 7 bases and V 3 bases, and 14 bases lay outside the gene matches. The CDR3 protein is CASSHDKLPGLAGANEQFF. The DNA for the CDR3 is TGCGCCAGCAGCCATGACAAACTGCCGGGACTAGCGGGAGCAAATGAGCAGTTCTTC.

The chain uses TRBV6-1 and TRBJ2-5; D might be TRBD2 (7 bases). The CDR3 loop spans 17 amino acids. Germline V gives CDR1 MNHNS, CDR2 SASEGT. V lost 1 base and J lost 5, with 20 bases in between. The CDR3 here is CASSEGLGGGGRETQYF. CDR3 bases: TGTGCCAGCAGTGAAGGGTTAGGGGGAGGGGGTAGGGAGACCCAGTACTTC.

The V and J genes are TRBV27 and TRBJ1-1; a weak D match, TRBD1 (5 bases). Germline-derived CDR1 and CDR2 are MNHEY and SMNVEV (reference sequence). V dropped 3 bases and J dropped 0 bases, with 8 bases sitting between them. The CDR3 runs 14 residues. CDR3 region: CASSFGGLNTEAFF. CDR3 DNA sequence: TGTGCCAGCAGTTTCGGGGGGTTGAACACTGAAGCTTTCTTT.

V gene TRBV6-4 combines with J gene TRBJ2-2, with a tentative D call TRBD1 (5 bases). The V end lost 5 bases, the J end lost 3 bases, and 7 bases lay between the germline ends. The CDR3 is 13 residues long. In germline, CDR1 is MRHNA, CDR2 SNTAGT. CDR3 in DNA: TGTGCCAGCAGTCCCAGGGACACCGGGGAGCTGTTTTTT. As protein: CASSPRDTGELFF.

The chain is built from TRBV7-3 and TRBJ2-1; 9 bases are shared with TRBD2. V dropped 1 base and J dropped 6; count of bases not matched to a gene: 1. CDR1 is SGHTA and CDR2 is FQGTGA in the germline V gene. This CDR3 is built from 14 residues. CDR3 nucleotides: TGTGCCAGCAGCTTAAATAGCGGGAGCAATGAGCAGTTCTTC. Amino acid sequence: CASSLNSGSNEQFF.

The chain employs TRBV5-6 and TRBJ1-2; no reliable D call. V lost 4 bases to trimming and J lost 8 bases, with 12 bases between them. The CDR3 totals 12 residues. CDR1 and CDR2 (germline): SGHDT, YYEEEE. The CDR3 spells CASSLGAKGYTF. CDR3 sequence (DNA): TGTGCCAGCAGCCTGGGAGCGAAGGGCTACACCTTC.

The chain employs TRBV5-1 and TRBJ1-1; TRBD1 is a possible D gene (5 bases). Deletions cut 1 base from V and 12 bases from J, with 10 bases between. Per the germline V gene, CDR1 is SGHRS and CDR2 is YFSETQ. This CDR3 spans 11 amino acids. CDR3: CASSLQGFTFF. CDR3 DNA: TGCGCCAGCAGCTTGCAGGGTTTTACTTTCTTT.

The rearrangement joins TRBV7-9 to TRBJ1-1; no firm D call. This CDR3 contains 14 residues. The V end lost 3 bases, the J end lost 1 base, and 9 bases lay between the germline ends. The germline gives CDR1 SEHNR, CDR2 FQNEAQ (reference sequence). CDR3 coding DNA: TGTGCCAGCAGCTTCCTGTCAGAGAACACTGAAGCTTTCTTT. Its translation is CASSFLSENTEAFF. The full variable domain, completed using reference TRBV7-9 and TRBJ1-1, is DTGVSQNPRHKITKRGQNVTFRCDPISEHNRLYWYRQTLGQGPEFLTYFQNEAQLEKSRLLSDRFSAERPKGSFSTLEIQRTEQGDSAMYLCASSFLSENTEAFFGQGTRLTVV.

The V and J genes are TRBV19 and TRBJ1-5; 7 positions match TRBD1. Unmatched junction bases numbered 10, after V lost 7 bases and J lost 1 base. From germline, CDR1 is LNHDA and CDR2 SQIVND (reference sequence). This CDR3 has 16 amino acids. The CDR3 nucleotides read TGTGCCAGTACACCTGTGACAGGGATGAGCAATCAGCCCCAGCATTTT. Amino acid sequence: CASTPVTGMSNQPQHF.

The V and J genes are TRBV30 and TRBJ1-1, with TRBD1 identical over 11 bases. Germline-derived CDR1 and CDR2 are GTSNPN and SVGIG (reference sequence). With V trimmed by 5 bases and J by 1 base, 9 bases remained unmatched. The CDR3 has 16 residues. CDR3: CAWGRGTGGGNTEAFF. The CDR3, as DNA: TGTGCCTGGGGAAGAGGGACAGGGGGAGGGAACACTGAAGCTTTCTTT.

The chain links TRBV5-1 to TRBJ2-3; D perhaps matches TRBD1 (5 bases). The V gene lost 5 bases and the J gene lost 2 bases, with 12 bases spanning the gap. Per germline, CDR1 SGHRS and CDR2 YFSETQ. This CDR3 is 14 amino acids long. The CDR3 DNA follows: TGCGCCAGCAGGGCAGGGTCCCCCACAGATACGCAGTATTTT. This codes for CASRAGSPTDTQYF.